The 5 T cell receptor beta chains below all came from one sample that was sequenced in a study of cytomegalovirus exposure and HLA in healthy donors. This PCR relied on a set of 60 Vbeta primers and 13 Jbeta primers. Measured with immunoSEQ multiplex PCR; TCRdb has only the in-frame clones, and not every one. The sample consists of approximately 150,000 clones, around 82% of them appearing once. The sequenced sample was PBMCs. The receptors come from a woman between 18 and 29 years old in good health and CMV-seropositive.

The chain has TRBV27 and TRBJ1-1; D gene ambiguous. In germline, CDR1 is MNHEY, CDR2 SMNVEV (reference sequence). CDR3 length: 14 residues. The V and J ends lost 7 bases and 2 bases respectively, with 14 bases between them. The CDR3 region is CASKRSRDNTEAFF. The CDR3 region has the DNA TGTGCCAGCAAGAGATCGCGTGATAACACTGAAGCTTTCTTT.

This clone has a single count. V usage is TRBV7-6 and J usage is TRBJ2-7, with a tentative D call TRBD2 (6 bases). The CDR3 loop spans 15 amino acids. With 0 bases removed from V and 2 bases from J, the gap between germline ends came to 11 bases. Germline-derived CDR1 and CDR2 are SGHVS and FNYEAQ. The CDR3 spells CASSLAVGRTYEQYF. The CDR3 nucleotides are TGTGCCAGCAGCTTAGCGGTAGGGAGGACCTACGAGCAGTACTTC. Together with reference TRBV7-6 and TRBJ2-7, the CDR3 gives the full variable domain: GAGVSQSPRYKVTKRGQDVALRCDPISGHVSLYWYRQALGQGPEFLTYFNYEAQQDKSGLPNDRFSAERPEGSISTLTIQRTEQRDSAMYRCASSLAVGRTYEQYFGPGTRLTVT.

This clone was seen once. The V gene is TRBV6-5, the J gene TRBJ2-1; TRBD2 matches at 8 bases. The CDR3 runs to 15 residues. Germline V gene sequence: CDR1 MNHEY, CDR2 SVGAGI. After removal of 2 bases from V and 9 bases from J, the junction contained 9 bases not matched to a gene. The CDR3 coding sequence is TGTGCCAGCAGTTACGGACTAGCAGGGGCGGGTGAGCAGTTCTTC. It specifies CASSYGLAGAGEQFF.

The V and J genes are TRBV7-2 and TRBJ2-3; 10 bases agree with TRBD2. J gave up 2 bases and V 3 bases, and 11 bases lay outside the gene matches. The length of the CDR3 is 18 residues. Germline V lookup: CDR1 SGHTA, CDR2 FQGNSA. The CDR3 loop reads CASSLRLAGAHTTDTQYF. DNA for the CDR3: TGTGCCAGCAGCTTGAGGCTAGCGGGGGCCCACACCACAGATACGCAGTATTTT.

CDR3 protein: CASSRDRGPYEQYF. The CDR3 nucleotides read TGCGCCAGCAGCCGGGACAGGGGGCCTTACGAGCAGTACTTC. This sequence joins TRBV5-1 and TRBJ2-7, with 12 positions matching TRBD1. From germline, CDR1 is SGHRS and CDR2 YFSETQ. This CDR3 region has 14 residues. The junction had 3 bases not matched to a gene; V was cut back by 4 bases and J by 4 bases.